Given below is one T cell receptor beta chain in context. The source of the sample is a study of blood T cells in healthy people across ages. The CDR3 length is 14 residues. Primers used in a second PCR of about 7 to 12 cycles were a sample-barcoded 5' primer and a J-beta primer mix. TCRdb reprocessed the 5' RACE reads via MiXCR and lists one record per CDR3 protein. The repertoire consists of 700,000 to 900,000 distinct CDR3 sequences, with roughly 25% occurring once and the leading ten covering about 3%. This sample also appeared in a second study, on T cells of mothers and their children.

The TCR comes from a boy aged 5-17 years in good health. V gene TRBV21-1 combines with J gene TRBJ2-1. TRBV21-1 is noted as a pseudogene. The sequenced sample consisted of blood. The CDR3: CASSKQAVYNEQFF. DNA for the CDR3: TGTGCCAGCAGCAAACAGGCAGTCTACAATGAGCAGTTCTTC.